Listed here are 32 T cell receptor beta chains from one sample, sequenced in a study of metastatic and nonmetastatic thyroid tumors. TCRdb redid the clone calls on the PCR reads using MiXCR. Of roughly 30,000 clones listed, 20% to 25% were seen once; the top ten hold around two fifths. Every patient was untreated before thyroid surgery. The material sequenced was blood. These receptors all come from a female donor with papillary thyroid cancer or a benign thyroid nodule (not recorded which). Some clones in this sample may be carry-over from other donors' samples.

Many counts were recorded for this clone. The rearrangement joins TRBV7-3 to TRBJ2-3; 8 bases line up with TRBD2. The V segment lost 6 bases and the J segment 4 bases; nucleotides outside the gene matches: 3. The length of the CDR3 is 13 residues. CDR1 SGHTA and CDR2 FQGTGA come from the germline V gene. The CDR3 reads CASRPTSADTQYF. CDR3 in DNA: TGTGCCAGCAGACCGACTAGCGCAGATACGCAGTATTTT. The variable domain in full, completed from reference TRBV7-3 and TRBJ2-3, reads GAGVSQTPSNKVTEKGKYVELRCDPISGHTALYWYRQSLGQGPEFLIYFQGTGAADDSGLPNDRFFAVRPEGSVSTLKIQRTERGDSAVYLCASRPTSADTQYFGPGTRLTVL.

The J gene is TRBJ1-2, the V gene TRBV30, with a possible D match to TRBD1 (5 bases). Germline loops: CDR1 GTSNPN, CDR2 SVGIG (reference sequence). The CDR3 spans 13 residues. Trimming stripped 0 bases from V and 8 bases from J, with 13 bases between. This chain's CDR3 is CAWSVLSGRGYTF. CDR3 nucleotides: TGTGCCTGGAGTGTACTCTCGGGGCGAGGCTACACCTTC. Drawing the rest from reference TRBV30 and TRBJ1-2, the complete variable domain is SQTIHQWPATLVQPVGSPLSLECTVEGTSNPNLYWYRQAAGRGLQLLFYSVGIGQISSEVPQNLSASRPQDRQFILSSKKLLLSDSGFYLCAWSVLSGRGYTFGSGTRLTVV.

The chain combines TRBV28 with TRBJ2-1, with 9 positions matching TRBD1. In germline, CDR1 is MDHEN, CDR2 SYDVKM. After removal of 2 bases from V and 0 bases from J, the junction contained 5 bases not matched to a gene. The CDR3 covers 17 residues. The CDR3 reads CASSLRGTGSSYNEQFF. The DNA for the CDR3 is TGTGCCAGCAGTTTAAGGGGGACAGGGAGCTCCTACAATGAGCAGTTCTTC.

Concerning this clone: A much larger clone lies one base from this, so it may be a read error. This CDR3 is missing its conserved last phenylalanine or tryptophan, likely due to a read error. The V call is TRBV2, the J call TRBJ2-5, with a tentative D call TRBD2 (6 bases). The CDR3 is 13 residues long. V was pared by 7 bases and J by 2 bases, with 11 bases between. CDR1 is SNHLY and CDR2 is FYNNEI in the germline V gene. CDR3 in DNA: TGTGCCAGCACCGGGAGATTTCAAGAGACCCAGTACCTC. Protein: CASTGRFQETQYL.

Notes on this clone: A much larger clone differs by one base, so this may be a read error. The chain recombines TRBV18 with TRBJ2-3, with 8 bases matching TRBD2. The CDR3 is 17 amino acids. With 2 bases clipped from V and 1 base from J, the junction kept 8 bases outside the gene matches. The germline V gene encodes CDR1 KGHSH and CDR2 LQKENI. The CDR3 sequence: CASSPVPVLAGTDTQYF. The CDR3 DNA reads TGTGCCAGCTCACCAGTCCCGGTACTAGCGGGCACAGATACGCAGTATTTT.

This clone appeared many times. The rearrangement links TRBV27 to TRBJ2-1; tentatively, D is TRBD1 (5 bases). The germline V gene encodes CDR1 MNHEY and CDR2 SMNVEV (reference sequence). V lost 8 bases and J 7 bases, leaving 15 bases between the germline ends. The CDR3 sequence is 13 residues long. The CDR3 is CASFTRRQNEQFF. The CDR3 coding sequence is TGTGCCAGCTTCACCCGCCGACAGAATGAGCAGTTCTTC.

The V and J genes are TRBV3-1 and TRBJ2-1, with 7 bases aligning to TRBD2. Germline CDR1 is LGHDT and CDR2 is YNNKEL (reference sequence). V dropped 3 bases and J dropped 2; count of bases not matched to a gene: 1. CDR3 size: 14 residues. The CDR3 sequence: CASSQAGAYNEQFF. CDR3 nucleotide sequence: TGTGCCAGCAGCCAGGCGGGGGCCTACAATGAGCAGTTCTTC.

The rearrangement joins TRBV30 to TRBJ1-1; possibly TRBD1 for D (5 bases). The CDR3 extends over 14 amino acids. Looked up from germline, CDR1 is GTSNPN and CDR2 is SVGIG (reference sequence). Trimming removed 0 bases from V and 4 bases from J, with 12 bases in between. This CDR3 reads CAWSVGGAGTEAFF. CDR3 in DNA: TGTGCCTGGAGTGTGGGGGGAGCAGGCACTGAAGCTTTCTTT.

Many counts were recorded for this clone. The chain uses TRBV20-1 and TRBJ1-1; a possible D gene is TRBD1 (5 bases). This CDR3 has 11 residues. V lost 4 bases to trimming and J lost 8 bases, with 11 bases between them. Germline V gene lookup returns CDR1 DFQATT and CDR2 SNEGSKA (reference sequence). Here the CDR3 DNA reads TGCAGTGCTACCCAGGGTGGAGAAGCTTTCTTT. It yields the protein CSATQGGEAFF.

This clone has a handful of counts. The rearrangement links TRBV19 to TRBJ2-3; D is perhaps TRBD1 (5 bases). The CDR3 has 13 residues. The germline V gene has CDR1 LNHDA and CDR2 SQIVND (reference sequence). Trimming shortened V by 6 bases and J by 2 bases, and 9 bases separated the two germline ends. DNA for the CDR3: TGTGCCAGTAGCACAGGAATCACAGATACGCAGTATTTT. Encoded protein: CASSTGITDTQYF. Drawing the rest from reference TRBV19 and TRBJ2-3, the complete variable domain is DGGITQSPKYLFRKEGQNVTLSCEQNLNHDAMYWYRQDPGQGLRLIYYSQIVNDFQKGDIAEGYSVSREKKESFPLTVTSAQKNPTAFYLCASSTGITDTQYFGPGTRLTVL.

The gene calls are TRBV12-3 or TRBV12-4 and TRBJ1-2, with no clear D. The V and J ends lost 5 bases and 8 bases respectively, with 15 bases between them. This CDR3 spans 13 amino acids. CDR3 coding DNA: TGTGCCAGCAGTCACTCTCCCCTGGACGGCTACACCTTC. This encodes CASSHSPLDGYTF.

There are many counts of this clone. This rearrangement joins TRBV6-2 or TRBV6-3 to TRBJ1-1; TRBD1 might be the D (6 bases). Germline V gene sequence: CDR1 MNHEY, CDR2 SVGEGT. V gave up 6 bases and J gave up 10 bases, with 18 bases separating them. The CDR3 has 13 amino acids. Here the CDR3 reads CASSPQGPQGAFF. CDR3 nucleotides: TGTGCCAGCAGCCCACAGGGACCCCAAGGAGCTTTCTTT.

The CDR3 DNA is TGTGCCAGCAGTTACTCGGGGCCACCCTACGAGCAGTACTTC. Protein: CASSYSGPPYEQYF. The V and J genes are TRBV6-2 or TRBV6-3 and TRBJ2-7, with D possibly TRBD1 on 5 matching bases. V was clipped by 0 bases and J by 2 bases, with 8 bases between them. The CDR3 is made up of 14 amino acids. CDR1 is MNHEY, CDR2 SVGEGT, per germline.

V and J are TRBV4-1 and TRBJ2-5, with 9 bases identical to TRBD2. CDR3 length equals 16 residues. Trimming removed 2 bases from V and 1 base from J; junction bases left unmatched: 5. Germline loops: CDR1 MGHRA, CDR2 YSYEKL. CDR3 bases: TGCGCCAGCAGCCAACTTAGCGGGGGCTCCCAAGAGACCCAGTACTTC. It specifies CASSQLSGGSQETQYF.

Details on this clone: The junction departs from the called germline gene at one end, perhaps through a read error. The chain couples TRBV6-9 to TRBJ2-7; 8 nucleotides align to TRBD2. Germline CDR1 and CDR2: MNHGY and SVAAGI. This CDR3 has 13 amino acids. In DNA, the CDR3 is TGCGCCAGCAGCAGCGGACTAGCTAGAGAGCAGTACTTC. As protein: CASSSGLAREQYF.

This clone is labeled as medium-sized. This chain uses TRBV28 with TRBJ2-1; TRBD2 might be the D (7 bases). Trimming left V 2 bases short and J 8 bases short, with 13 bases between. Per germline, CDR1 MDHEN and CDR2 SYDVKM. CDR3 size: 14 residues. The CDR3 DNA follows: TGTGCCAGCAGTTTAAGTTGGGGGGGCGATGAGCAGTTCTTC. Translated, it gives CASSLSWGGDEQFF.

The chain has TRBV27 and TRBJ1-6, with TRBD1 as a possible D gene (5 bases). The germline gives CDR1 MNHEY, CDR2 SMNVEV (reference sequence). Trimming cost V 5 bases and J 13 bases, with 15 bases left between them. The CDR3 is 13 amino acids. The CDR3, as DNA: TGTGCCAGCAGTCCCGGGACTGAGCGGCCCCTCCACTTT. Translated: CASSPGTERPLHF.

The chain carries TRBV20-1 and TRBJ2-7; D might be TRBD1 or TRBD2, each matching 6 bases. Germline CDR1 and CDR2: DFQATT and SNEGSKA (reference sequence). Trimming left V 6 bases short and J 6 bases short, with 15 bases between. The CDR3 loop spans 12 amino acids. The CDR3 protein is CSANRETGEQYF. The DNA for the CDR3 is TGCAGTGCAAACCGGGAGACAGGCGAGCAGTACTTC.

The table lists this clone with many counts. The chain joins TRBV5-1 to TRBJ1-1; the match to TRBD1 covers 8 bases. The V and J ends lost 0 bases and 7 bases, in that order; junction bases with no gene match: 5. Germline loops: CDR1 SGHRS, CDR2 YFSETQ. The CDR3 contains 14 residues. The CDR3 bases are TGCGCCAGCAGCTTGGTGGGACAGGCCGGTGAAGCTTTCTTT. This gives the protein CASSLVGQAGEAFF.

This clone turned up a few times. In nucleotides, the CDR3 is TGTGCCAGCTCACCACAGCCTTATCGGCCAAACACCGGGGAGCTGTTTTTT. Translating gives CASSPQPYRPNTGELFF. The V and J genes are TRBV18 and TRBJ2-2; D not certain. Trimming pared 1 base from V and 2 bases from J, leaving 14 bases between. The length of the CDR3 is 17 residues. Germline lookup yields CDR1 KGHSH and CDR2 LQKENI.

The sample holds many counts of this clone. DNA for the CDR3: TGTGCCAGCAGCTCCCAATCGTATGAGACCCAGTACTTC. This encodes CASSSQSYETQYF. This chain joins TRBV5-4 and TRBJ2-5; no firm D call. The CDR3 spans 13 residues. Germline V gene data show CDR1 as SGHNT and CDR2 as YYREEE (reference sequence). The V end was cut by 3 bases, the J end by 5 bases, with 11 bases between.

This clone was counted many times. The CDR3 bases are TGTGCCAGTAGTATTAGGCGACAGAGGGTCGGACTGGATCAGCCCCAGCATTTT. Amino acids: CASSIRRQRVGLDQPQHF. This rearrangement joins TRBV19 to TRBJ1-5; D possibly corresponds to TRBD1 (5 bases). Germline V lookup: CDR1 LNHDA, CDR2 SQIVND (reference sequence). V was clipped by 3 bases and J by 5 bases, with 23 bases between them. The CDR3 consists of 18 residues.

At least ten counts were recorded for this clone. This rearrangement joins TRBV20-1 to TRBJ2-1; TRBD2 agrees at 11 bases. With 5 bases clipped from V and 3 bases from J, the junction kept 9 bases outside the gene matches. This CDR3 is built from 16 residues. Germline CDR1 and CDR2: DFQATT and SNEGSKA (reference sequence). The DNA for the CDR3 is TGCAGTGCTTCTGATCTAGCGGGAGGACTCTACAATGAGCAGTTCTTC. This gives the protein CSASDLAGGLYNEQFF.

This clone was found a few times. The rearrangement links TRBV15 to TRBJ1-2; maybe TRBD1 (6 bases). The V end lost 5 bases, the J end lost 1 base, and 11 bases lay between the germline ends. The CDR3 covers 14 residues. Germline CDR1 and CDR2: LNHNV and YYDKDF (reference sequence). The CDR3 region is CATSPDSFNYGYTF. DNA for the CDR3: TGTGCCACCAGCCCGGACAGTTTTAACTATGGCTACACCTTC.

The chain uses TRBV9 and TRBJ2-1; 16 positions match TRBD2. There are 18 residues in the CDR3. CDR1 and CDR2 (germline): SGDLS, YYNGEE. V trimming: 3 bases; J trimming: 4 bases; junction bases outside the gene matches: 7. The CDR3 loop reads CASSAGTSGGGFYNEQFF. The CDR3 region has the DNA TGTGCCAGCAGCGCCGGGACTAGCGGGGGGGGTTTTTACAATGAGCAGTTCTTC.

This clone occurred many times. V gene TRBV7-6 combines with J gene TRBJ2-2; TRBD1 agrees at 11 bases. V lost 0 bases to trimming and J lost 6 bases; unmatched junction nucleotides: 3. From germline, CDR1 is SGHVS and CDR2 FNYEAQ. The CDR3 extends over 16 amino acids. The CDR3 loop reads CASSLAAGQGAGELFF. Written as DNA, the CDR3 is TGTGCCAGCAGCTTAGCTGCGGGACAGGGGGCCGGGGAGCTGTTTTTT.

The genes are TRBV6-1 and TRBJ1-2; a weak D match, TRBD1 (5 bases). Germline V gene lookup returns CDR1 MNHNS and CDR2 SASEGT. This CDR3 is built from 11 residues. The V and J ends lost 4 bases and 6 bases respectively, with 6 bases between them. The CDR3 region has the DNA TGTGCCAGCAGTGCGACAGATGGCTACACCTTC. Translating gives CASSATDGYTF.

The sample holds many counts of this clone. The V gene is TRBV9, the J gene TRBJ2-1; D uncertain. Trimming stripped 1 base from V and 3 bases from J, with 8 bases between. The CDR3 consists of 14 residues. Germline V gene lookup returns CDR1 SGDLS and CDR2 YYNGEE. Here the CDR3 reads CASSVFPSYNEQFF. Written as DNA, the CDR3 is TGTGCCAGCAGCGTATTTCCAAGCTACAATGAGCAGTTCTTC.

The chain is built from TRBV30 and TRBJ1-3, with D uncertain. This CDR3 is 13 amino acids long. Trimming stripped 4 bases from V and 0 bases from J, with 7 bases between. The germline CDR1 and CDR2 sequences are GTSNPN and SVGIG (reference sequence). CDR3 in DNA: TGTGCCTGGACCCGGGACTCTGGAAACACCATATATTTT. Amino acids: CAWTRDSGNTIYF.

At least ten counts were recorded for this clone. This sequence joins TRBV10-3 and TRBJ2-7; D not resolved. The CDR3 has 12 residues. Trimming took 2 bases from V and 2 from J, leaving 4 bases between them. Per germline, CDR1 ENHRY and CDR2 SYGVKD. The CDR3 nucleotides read TGTGCCATCAGTGAGGGAGCCTACGAGCAGTACTTC. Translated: CAISEGAYEQYF.

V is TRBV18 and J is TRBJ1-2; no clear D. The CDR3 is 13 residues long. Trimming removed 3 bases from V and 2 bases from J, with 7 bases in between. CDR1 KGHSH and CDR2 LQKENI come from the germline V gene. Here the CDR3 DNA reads TGTGCCAGCTCACCCGATGAGAACTATGGCTACACCTTC. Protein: CASSPDENYGYTF. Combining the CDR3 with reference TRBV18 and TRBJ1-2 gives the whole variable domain NAGVMQNPRHLVRRRGQEARLRCSPMKGHSHVYWYRQLPEEGLKFMVYLQKENIIDESGMPKERFSAEFPKEGPSILRIQQVVRGDSAAYFCASSPDENYGYTFGSGTRLTVV.

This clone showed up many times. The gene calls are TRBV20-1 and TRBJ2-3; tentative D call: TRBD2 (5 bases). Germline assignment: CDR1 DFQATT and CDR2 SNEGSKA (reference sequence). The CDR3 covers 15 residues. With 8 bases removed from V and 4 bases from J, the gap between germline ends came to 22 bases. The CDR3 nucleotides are TGCAGTTCCATAAAGCGGAAGGGCCGCTCAGATACGCAGTATTTT. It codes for CSSIKRKGRSDTQYF.